This T cell receptor beta chain is drawn from a study of type 1 regulatory T cells. Whole-study context: T-allo10 is an in vitro-generated, Tr1-enriched CD4 T cell product specific for alloantigen.

TCRdb redid the calling of the reads with MiXCR, one entry per CDR3 protein. The sample records fewer than 25,000 distinct CDR3 sequences, around half being singletons. By sample fraction, this clonotype is medium-sized. Its specificity is unknown. The sequencing sample was made of cultured T cells, either the whole culture or a sorted T cell fraction (not recorded which). This receptor was obtained from a human donor in good health.

The CDR3 sequence: CASTPGEGSEAFF. Written as DNA, the CDR3 is TGTGCCAGCACCCCCGGGGAGGGAAGTGAAGCTTTCTTT. The chain employs TRBV12-3 or TRBV12-4 and TRBJ1-1; D unresolved. Trimming stripped 7 bases from V and 7 bases from J, with 16 bases between. This CDR3 spans 13 amino acids.